These 22 T cell receptor beta chains share one sample of origin, sequenced in a study of blood T cell repertoires in COVID-19. TCRdb keeps only in-frame clones here, not all; method: immunoSEQ multiplex PCR. The sample lists about 150,000 clones; more than 80% were seen once. Sequencing used peripheral blood. All receptors come from a woman aged 40 to 55 with acute or convalescent COVID-19.

This chain joins TRBV19 and TRBJ1-6; the match to TRBD1 covers 7 bases. The CDR3 is 14 residues long. V was clipped by 3 bases and J by 14 bases; unmatched bases: 10. Germline assignment: CDR1 LNHDA and CDR2 SQIVND (reference sequence). The CDR3 sequence: CASSIAAGGKTLHF. The DNA of the CDR3 is TGTGCCAGTAGTATCGCGGCAGGGGGAAAAACCCTCCACTTT.

The genes are TRBV15 and TRBJ2-2; D unresolved. The V gene lost 1 base and the J gene lost 7 bases, with 10 bases spanning the gap. The germline V gene encodes CDR1 LNHNV and CDR2 YYDKDF (reference sequence). The CDR3 totals 14 residues. CDR3 in amino acids: CATSRAQLHGELFF. The CDR3, as DNA: TGTGCCACCAGCAGAGCCCAACTCCACGGGGAGCTGTTTTTT.

The chain is built from TRBV27 and TRBJ2-2, with 9 bases that match TRBD2. J lost 6 bases, V lost 0 bases, and 5 bases had no gene match. The CDR3 is 16 amino acids. CDR1 and CDR2 from the germline V gene are MNHEY and SMNVEV (reference sequence). CDR3 DNA sequence: TGTGCCAGCAGTTTATCTCGCGGGAGGGCGGCCGGGGAGCTGTTTTTT. Its translation is CASSLSRGRAAGELFF.

The V call is TRBV19, the J call TRBJ1-2, with D perhaps matching TRBD1 (5 bases). Germline assignment: CDR1 LNHDA and CDR2 SQIVND (reference sequence). Trimming took off 5 bases at V and 3 bases at J, with 16 bases between the two ends. The CDR3 runs 15 residues. The CDR3 DNA follows: TGTGCCAGTAGTCTACTAAGGAGGGGCGACTATGGCTACACCTTC. This gives the protein CASSLLRRGDYGYTF.

This clone was seen more than once but under ten times. This sequence joins TRBV7-3 and TRBJ2-1; TRBD2 is a possible D gene (5 bases). V dropped 0 bases and J dropped 8 bases, with 14 bases sitting between them. The germline V gene has CDR1 SGHTA and CDR2 FQGTGA. CDR3 length: 15 amino acids. In DNA form, the CDR3 reads TGTGCCAGCAGCTTAACCTCCAGCCGTAGCGATGAGCAGTTCTTC. Translated, it gives CASSLTSSRSDEQFF. Combining the CDR3 with reference TRBV7-3 and TRBJ2-1 gives the whole variable domain GAGVSQTPSNKVTEKGKYVELRCDPISGHTALYWYRQSLGQGPEFLIYFQGTGAADDSGLPNDRFFAVRPEGSVSTLKIQRTERGDSAVYLCASSLTSSRSDEQFFGPGTRLTVL.

The chain links TRBV6-5 to TRBJ1-6, with D perhaps TRBD1 (5 bases). Germline V gives CDR1 MNHEY, CDR2 SVGAGI. V was pared by 6 bases and J by 10 bases, with 13 bases between. This CDR3 spans 13 amino acids. The CDR3 DNA reads as TGTGCCAGCAGCCCCGGGGGGGACTCACCCCTCCACTTT. It translates to CASSPGGDSPLHF.

The V gene is TRBV19, the J gene TRBJ1-5, with D perhaps matching TRBD1 (6 bases). The CDR3 contains 15 residues. The germline CDR1 and CDR2 sequences are LNHDA and SQIVND (reference sequence). Trimming pared 4 bases from V and 3 bases from J, leaving 13 bases between. This chain's CDR3 is CASSTSTGSNQPQHF. The CDR3 DNA reads TGTGCCAGTAGTACCTCGACAGGTTCCAATCAGCCCCAGCATTTT.

This chain joins TRBV12-3 or TRBV12-4 and TRBJ1-2; D remains ambiguous. Trimming stripped 6 bases from V and 0 bases from J, with 5 bases between. The CDR3 runs 12 residues. The CDR3 nucleotides are TGTGCCAGCAGCTTTTCTAACTATGGCTACACCTTC. This gives the protein CASSFSNYGYTF.

The chain carries TRBV5-1 and TRBJ2-5, with D unclear. V lost 3 bases, J lost 5 bases, and 11 bases lay in between. Per germline, CDR1 SGHRS and CDR2 YFSETQ. The CDR3 is 13 amino acids. The CDR3 protein is CASSSGYGETQYF. DNA for the CDR3: TGCGCCAGCAGCTCAGGCTATGGGGAGACCCAGTACTTC.

V gene TRBV7-9 combines with J gene TRBJ2-1; the D is unclear. Trimming pared 10 bases from V and 4 bases from J, leaving 14 bases between. The CDR3 extends over 13 amino acids. CDR1 is SEHNR and CDR2 is FQNEAQ in the germline V gene (reference sequence). The chain's CDR3 is CAIWATRYNEQFF. The CDR3 DNA reads as TGTGCCATCTGGGCAACCCGGTACAATGAGCAGTTCTTC.

This rearrangement joins TRBV19 to TRBJ2-2; D is unclear. V was clipped by 5 bases and J by 5 bases, with 12 bases between them. Germline V gene data show CDR1 as LNHDA and CDR2 as SQIVND (reference sequence). There are 14 residues in the CDR3. The CDR3 bases are TGTGCCAGTAGTCCCAGACCGGGTACCGGGGAGCTGTTTTTT. This gives the protein CASSPRPGTGELFF.

The CDR3 loop reads CAWSVLAAGGLVNEQFF. CDR3 in DNA: TGTGCCTGGAGTGTTCTAGCTGCGGGGGGGCTCGTCAATGAGCAGTTCTTC. The chain links TRBV30 to TRBJ2-1; 9 bases match TRBD2. The germline V gene encodes CDR1 GTSNPN and CDR2 SVGIG (reference sequence). The CDR3 totals 17 residues. The V and J ends lost 0 bases and 6 bases, in that order; junction bases with no gene match: 12.

The CDR3 sequence: CSASRQGYYEQYF. Here the CDR3 DNA reads TGCAGTGCTAGTCGACAGGGGTACTACGAGCAGTACTTC. The rearrangement joins TRBV20-1 to TRBJ2-7, with TRBD1 matching over 8 bases. After removal of 3 bases from V and 3 bases from J, the junction contained 4 bases not matched to a gene. The CDR3 sequence is 13 residues long. Germline V gene data show CDR1 as DFQATT and CDR2 as SNEGSKA (reference sequence).

The chain uses TRBV30 and TRBJ2-3, with TRBD1 as a possible D gene (6 bases). The V end was cut by 3 bases, the J end by 0 bases, with 13 bases between. This CDR3 is built from 15 residues. The germline CDR1 and CDR2 sequences are GTSNPN and SVGIG (reference sequence). The CDR3: CAWSMDSRSTDTQYF. CDR3 DNA: TGTGCCTGGAGCATGGACAGCAGAAGCACAGATACGCAGTATTTT.

The V gene is TRBV19, the J gene TRBJ1-4; D gene unclear. The CDR3 totals 11 residues. Germline-derived CDR1 and CDR2 are LNHDA and SQIVND (reference sequence). V lost 7 bases and J 4 bases, leaving 4 bases between the germline ends. The CDR3 DNA is TGTGCCAGTACCTATAATGAAAAACTGTTTTTT. It codes for CASTYNEKLFF.

V and J are TRBV11-2 and TRBJ1-1; 9 bases map to TRBD1. The CDR3 consists of 15 residues. Germline trimming cut 2 bases from V and 3 bases from J; bases unmatched to any gene: 4. Germline CDR1 is SGHAT and CDR2 is FQNNGV. The chain's CDR3 is CASSLLQGAYTEAFF. The DNA for the CDR3 is TGTGCCAGCAGCTTATTACAGGGGGCGTACACTGAAGCTTTCTTT.

The chain has TRBV18 and TRBJ1-4; D gene uncertain. V gave up 3 bases and J gave up 7 bases, with 15 bases separating them. Per the germline V gene, CDR1 is KGHSH and CDR2 is LQKENI. This CDR3 region has 15 residues. CDR3 sequence: CASSPQQEVAEKLFF. The CDR3 DNA reads TGTGCCAGCTCACCCCAGCAGGAGGTCGCTGAAAAACTGTTTTTT.

The chain links TRBV4-1 to TRBJ1-1; D may be TRBD1 (6 bases). The CDR3 is 15 residues long. With 3 bases removed from V and 3 bases from J, the gap between germline ends came to 14 bases. Germline V gene lookup returns CDR1 MGHRA and CDR2 YSYEKL. CDR3 sequence (DNA): TGCGCCAGCAGCCACGTACAGGGCGGAGACACTGAAGCTTTCTTT. Protein product: CASSHVQGGDTEAFF.

This chain uses TRBV27 with TRBJ2-1; possibly TRBD1 for D (6 bases). CDR1 is MNHEY, CDR2 SMNVEV, per germline (reference sequence). V lost 5 bases and J lost 4, with 15 bases in between. CDR3 length equals 15 residues. The CDR3 region is CASSPTGLSYNEQFF. The CDR3 bases are TGTGCCAGCAGTCCCACAGGGCTCAGTTACAATGAGCAGTTCTTC.

J is TRBJ2-7 and V is TRBV5-1; D possibly corresponds to TRBD1 (6 bases). The germline CDR1 and CDR2 sequences are SGHRS and YFSETQ. The V and J ends lost 1 base and 6 bases respectively, with 14 bases between them. The CDR3 extends over 14 amino acids. CDR3 nucleotides: TGCGCCAGCAGCTTGCAAACAGGGTATGGCGAGCAGTACTTC. This codes for CASSLQTGYGEQYF.

The J gene is TRBJ1-3, the V gene TRBV19; 9 bases align to TRBD1. V gave up 4 bases and J gave up 3 bases; unmatched junction bases: 7. Per germline, CDR1 LNHDA and CDR2 SQIVND (reference sequence). The CDR3 extends over 16 amino acids. CDR3 protein: CASSTRQGDFGNTIYF. The CDR3 bases are TGTGCCAGTAGTACCAGACAGGGGGATTTTGGAAACACCATATATTTT.

The count of this clone is one. The chain recombines TRBV7-6 with TRBJ2-5, with TRBD1 as a possible D gene (6 bases). Germline values: CDR1 SGHVS, CDR2 FNYEAQ. The CDR3 is 13 amino acids. Trimming took off 3 bases at V and 5 bases at J, with 10 bases between the two ends. The CDR3 DNA reads TGTGCCAGCAGCTTGAAAAGGGGGGAGACCCAGTACTTC. This gives the protein CASSLKRGETQYF.